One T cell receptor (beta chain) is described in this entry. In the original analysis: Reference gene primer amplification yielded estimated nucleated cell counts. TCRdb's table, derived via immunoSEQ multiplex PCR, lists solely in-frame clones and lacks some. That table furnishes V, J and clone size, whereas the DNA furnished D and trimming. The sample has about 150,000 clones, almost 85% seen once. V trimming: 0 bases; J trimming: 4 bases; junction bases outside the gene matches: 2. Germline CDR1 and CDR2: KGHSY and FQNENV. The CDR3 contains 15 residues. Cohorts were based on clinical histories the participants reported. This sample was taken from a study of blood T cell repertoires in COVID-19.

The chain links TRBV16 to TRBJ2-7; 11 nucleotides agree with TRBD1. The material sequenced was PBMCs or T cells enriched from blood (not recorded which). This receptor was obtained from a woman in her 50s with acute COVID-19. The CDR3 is CASSQSGQGEYEQYF. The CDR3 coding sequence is TGTGCCAGCAGCCAATCGGGACAGGGGGAGTACGAGCAGTACTTC.